Listed here is a single TCR beta chain. Its antigen remains unknown. The record originates from a study of T cell responses to AZD1222 COVID-19 vaccine. Findings of the study overall: Baseline serostatus was positive in only a handful of AZD1222 recipients.

Produced via immunoSEQ multiplex PCR; TCRdb's table is partial and in-frame only. The table records over 130,000 clones, around nine tenths of them present only once. Trimming took 9 bases from V and 0 from J, leaving 3 bases between them. The CDR3 totals 12 residues. The germline V gene has CDR1 LNHDA and CDR2 SQIVND (reference sequence). Researchers grouped second doses given at about 4 or about 12 weeks into one pool. The chain couples TRBV19 to TRBJ2-6, with D unresolved. This specimen was peripheral blood, taken 28 days after the second AZD1222 dose. This receptor was obtained from an adult who received the AZD1222 COVID-19 vaccine. The CDR3 nucleotides read TGTGCCAGCTTCTCTGGGGCCAACGTCCTGACTTTC. Its protein is CASFSGANVLTF.